Sequencing of this T cell receptor (beta chain) was carried out in a study of blood T cell repertoires in COVID-19. Study context: Researchers got acute and convalescent COVID-19 samples from the United States, Italy and Spain. The analysed material was cDNA or gDNA that came from T cells, B-cell-depleted T cells, or PBMCs.

In the original processing: Reference gene primer amplification gave estimated nucleated cell counts. This table comes from immunoSEQ multiplex PCR, and its TCRdb copy is limited to in-frame clones, with some not included. That table gives V, J and clone size, and the DNA gave D and trimming. The data hold 25,000 to 30,000 clones, with roughly 90% observed a single time. The TCR comes from a human donor in a cohort sampled during active COVID-19. The sequencing input was peripheral blood.

This CDR3 is CASSPRGTSGGHEQFF. The CDR3, as DNA: TGTGCCAGCAGCCCACGGGGGACTAGCGGGGGGCATGAGCAGTTCTTC. The chain couples TRBV11-2 to TRBJ2-1; 15 bases line up with TRBD2. The CDR3 contains 16 residues. After removal of 5 bases from V and 8 bases from J, the junction contained 7 bases not matched to a gene. Germline V lookup: CDR1 SGHAT, CDR2 FQNNGV. Filled out from reference TRBV11-2 and TRBJ2-1, the complete variable domain reads EAGVAQSPRYKIIEKRQSVAFWCNPISGHATLYWYQQILGQGPKLLIQFQNNGVVDDSQLPKDRFSAERLKGVDSTLKIQPAKLEDSAVYLCASSPRGTSGGHEQFFGPGTRLTVL.